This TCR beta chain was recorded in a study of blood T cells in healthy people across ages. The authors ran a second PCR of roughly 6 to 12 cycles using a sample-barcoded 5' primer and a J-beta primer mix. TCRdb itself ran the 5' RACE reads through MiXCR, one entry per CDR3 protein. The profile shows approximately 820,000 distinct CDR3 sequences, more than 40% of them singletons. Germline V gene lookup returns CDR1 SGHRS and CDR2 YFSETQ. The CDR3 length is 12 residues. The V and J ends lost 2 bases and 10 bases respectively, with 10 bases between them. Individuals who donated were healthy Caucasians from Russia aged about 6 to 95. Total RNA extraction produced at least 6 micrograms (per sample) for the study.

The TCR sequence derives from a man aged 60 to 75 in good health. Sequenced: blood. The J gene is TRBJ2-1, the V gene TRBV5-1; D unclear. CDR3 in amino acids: CASSFEGGEQFF. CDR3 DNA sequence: TGCGCCAGCAGCTTTGAAGGTGGCGAGCAGTTCTTC.